This T cell receptor beta chain was identified in a study of T-cell reconstitution after alpha-beta-depleted transplantation in children. Findings and caveats of the study: Recipient T cells and thymic progenitors that survived were the source of the high TCRbeta diversity seen at day 60 in some patients. Reportedly, alpha-beta T cells present about two months post-transplant originated from several hundred expanded clones of graft origin. T-cell counts and diversity at one year post-transplant came mainly from newly produced T cells.

In its sample, this clonotype was seen many times. Its antigen is unknown. Germline CDR1 SQVTM, CDR2 ANQGSEA. Trimming removed 4 bases at V and 3 bases at J, with 10 bases between. The CDR3 runs 12 residues. The TCRbeta library incorporated unique molecular identifiers. One entry per CDR3 protein, called by TCRdb with MiXCR from the PCR reads. The sample carries hundreds of thousands of distinct CDR3 sequences, around a sixth recorded once. Material: PBMCs, mostly from graft donor cells, obtained 360 days after TCRalphabeta/CD19-depleted stem cell transplant. The V call is TRBV29-1, the J call TRBJ2-7; the D is unclear. This TCR came from a male patient aged 2 to 9 who had a stem cell transplant for acute lymphoblastic leukemia, so the T cells may come from the graft donor. In nucleotides, the CDR3 is TGCAGCGTTGGCGAATGGGGCTACGAGCAGTACTTC. It yields the protein CSVGEWGYEQYF.